The next 2 T cell receptor beta chains were all read from a single sample in a study of shared clonotypes between healthy human individuals. Profiled with immunoSEQ multiplex PCR; TCRdb holds only in-frame clones, not every one. This sample carries 700,000 to 950,000 clones, 95% to 97% of them seen once, and the ten largest clones take about 0.22%. Naive CD8 populations comprised CD45RO-negative cells positively selected for CCR7, excluding terminally differentiated effector memory CD45RA+ cells. The sequenced material came from naive CD8+ T cells sorted from blood. The source of these receptors is a young man in good health.

This chain connects TRBV11-2 to TRBJ2-1; D remains ambiguous. Looked up from germline, CDR1 is SGHAT and CDR2 is FQNNGV. The CDR3 spans 16 residues. V lost 2 bases to trimming and J lost 4 bases, with 15 bases between them. CDR3 nucleotides: TGTGCCAGCAGCTTATGGGCCGATCTTCTGTACAATGAGCAGTTCTTC. Translating gives CASSLWADLLYNEQFF.

This chain uses TRBV11-3 with TRBJ2-3; D not resolved. In germline, CDR1 is SGHNT, CDR2 YENEEA. V was trimmed by 7 bases and J by 3 bases, leaving 8 bases between them. This CDR3 is built from 12 residues. The CDR3 DNA reads TGTGCCAGCAAACGAGGAACAGATACGCAGTATTTT. It codes for CASKRGTDTQYF.